This T cell receptor beta chain derives from a study of CD8 T cells in Susac syndrome. Reverse transcription of about 0.5 to 1 ug RNA was carried out with random hexamers. An immunoSEQ multiplex PCR generated amplified TCR beta CDR3 products spanning 54 Vbeta and 13 Jbeta. TCRdb called the immunoSEQ multiplex PCR reads again in MiXCR, with one record for every CDR3 protein. Of fewer than 70,000 distinct CDR3 sequences listed, more than 85% are singletons. The table lists this clonotype with a count of one. Its target is not known. In blood CD8+ and CD4+ T cells, TCR beta underwent sequencing. TEMRA cells were enriched by FACS, and CD4+ and CD8+ T cells were negatively isolated. The CDR3 is 14 residues long. Germline V gives CDR1 SGHVS, CDR2 FQNEAQ. Trimming removed 5 bases from V and 5 bases from J, with 13 bases in between. The study's findings and limits: As the study acknowledged, the number of individuals in its TCR sequencing and HLA analysis was relatively small.

The receptor comes from a human donor in good health. The rearrangement joins TRBV7-8 to TRBJ1-5; a weak D match, TRBD1 (6 bases). Sequencing was done on a sample of CD8+ T cells from PBMCs. The CDR3 nucleotides are TGTGCCAGCAGCCGTGGCAGGGGTGATCAGCCCCAGCATTTT. Its translation is CASSRGRGDQPQHF.